These 13 T cell receptor beta chains share one sample of origin, sequenced in a study of human T cells and chemical hapten exposure. TCRdb called the RACE reads again in MiXCR, with one record for every CDR3 protein. Counted here are under 300,000 distinct CDR3 sequences, about 7.7% occurring once; the ten biggest clones make up 0.9% to 1.5%. Indicated time point: pre-sensitization, week 0. Sample treatment: therapeutic diphenylcyclopropenone sensitization with weekly scalp DPC. The sample in question was whole blood, obtained in connection with sensitization to the hapten diphenylcyclopropenone (DPC). The receptors were sampled from a man younger than 35 with alopecia areata. Some clones in this sample may be carry-over from other donors' samples.

CDR3 nucleotides: TGTGCCAGCAGCCAAGGGGGTGGAGGGGCTGGCTACAATGAGCAGTTCTTC. This codes for CASSQGGGGAGYNEQFF. The chain employs TRBV4-2 and TRBJ2-1; weak D call: TRBD2 (6 bases). V lost 1 base, J lost 3 bases, and 16 bases lay in between. This CDR3 is built from 17 residues. In germline, CDR1 is LGHNA, CDR2 YNFKEQ.

The chain links TRBV29-1 to TRBJ1-2; TRBD1 aligns across 10 bases. CDR1 SQVTM and CDR2 ANQGSEA come from the germline V gene. The V gene end was trimmed by 7 bases and the J gene end by 9 bases; junction bases not matched to a gene: 8. The CDR3 is 12 residues long. CDR3 loop: CSGGTGAGSYTF. Written as DNA, the CDR3 is TGCAGCGGCGGGACAGGGGCTGGAAGCTACACCTTC. The full variable domain, with the rest looked up from reference TRBV29-1 and TRBJ1-2, is SAVISQKPSRDICQRGTSLTIQCQVDSQVTMMFWYRQQPGQSLTLIATANQGSEATYESGFVIDKFPISRPNLTFSTLTVSNMSPEDSSIYLCSGGTGAGSYTFGSGTRLTVV.

This clonotype has just a few counts. The chain carries TRBV2 and TRBJ2-5; tentative D call: TRBD2 (6 bases). The CDR3 is 13 amino acids. Germline loops: CDR1 SNHLY, CDR2 FYNNEI. The V gene lost 6 bases and the J gene lost 2 bases, with 10 bases spanning the gap. The CDR3 loop is CASRRDSQETQYF. The CDR3 DNA sequence: TGTGCCAGCAGGAGGGACTCGCAAGAGACCCAGTACTTC.

Comments on this clonotype: This may stem from a read error, because a much larger clone lies one nucleotide away. The chain is built from TRBV29-1 and TRBJ2-5, with unresolved D. Germline values: CDR1 SQVTM, CDR2 ANQGSEA. The V and J ends lost 6 bases and 5 bases respectively, with 13 bases between them. CDR3 length: 12 residues. CDR3 sequence reads: CSVGEPEETQYF. The CDR3 nucleotides read TGCAGCGTCGGAGAGCCGGAGGAGACCCAGTACTTC.

This clonotype appeared a few times. V gene TRBV7-9 combines with J gene TRBJ2-1; TRBD2 aligns across 12 bases. Germline CDR1 is SEHNR and CDR2 is FQNEAQ (reference sequence). Losses at the gene ends were 5 bases for V and 10 bases for J; bases not matched to a gene: 9. The CDR3 totals 15 residues. The CDR3 DNA sequence: TGTGCCAGCAGCCCCCCAGGACTAGCGGGGATAGAGCAGTTCTTC. It yields the protein CASSPPGLAGIEQFF.

The chain recombines TRBV2 with TRBJ2-1, with D unresolved. Trimming removed 6 bases at V and 4 bases at J, with 10 bases between. CDR3 length: 13 amino acids. CDR1 and CDR2 (germline): SNHLY, FYNNEI. CDR3 nucleotide sequence: TGTGCCAGCAGGAAGACGGATTACAATGAGCAGTTCTTC. Protein product: CASRKTDYNEQFF.

This clonotype was detected only a few times. In nucleotides, the CDR3 is TGTGCCAGCAGGCAACAGGGAGATACGCAGTATTTT. Translated, it gives CASRQQGDTQYF. The rearrangement links TRBV12-3 or TRBV12-4 to TRBJ2-3; a weak D match, TRBD1 (6 bases). CDR3 length: 12 residues. Trimming left V 6 bases short and J 5 bases short, with 9 bases between.

V and J are TRBV7-2 and TRBJ2-1; D perhaps matches TRBD1 (5 bases). Looked up from germline, CDR1 is SGHTA and CDR2 is FQGNSA. This CDR3 spans 15 amino acids. Trimming cost V 5 bases and J 4 bases, with 15 bases left between them. CDR3: CASSKGQTEYNEQFF. In DNA, the CDR3 is TGTGCCAGCAGCAAGGGGCAGACGGAATACAATGAGCAGTTCTTC.

This clonotype was seen a few times. The chain uses TRBV11-2 and TRBJ1-1; 10 nucleotides align to TRBD1. The CDR3 length is 15 residues. Trimming cost V 5 bases and J 6 bases; bases outside gene matches: 9. Germline V gene lookup returns CDR1 SGHAT and CDR2 FQNNGV. The CDR3 DNA is TGTGCCAGCAGCCCGGACAGGGGGACTGAGGCTGAAGCTTTCTTT. Protein sequence: CASSPDRGTEAEAFF.

This clonotype was detected only a few times. This chain connects TRBV5-1 to TRBJ1-1; D uncertain. The V gene lost 0 bases and the J gene lost 2 bases, with 11 bases spanning the gap. The germline V gene has CDR1 SGHRS and CDR2 YFSETQ. The CDR3 has 15 residues. CDR3 DNA sequence: TGCGCCAGCAGCTTGGTTGGGCTTGGAAACACTGAAGCTTTCTTT. It encodes CASSLVGLGNTEAFF.

This clonotype has more than one count but fewer than ten. The V and J genes are TRBV15 and TRBJ1-5, with D possibly matching TRBD1 (5 bases). This CDR3 has 15 amino acids. V shed 0 bases and J shed 2 bases, with 8 bases lying between them. Per germline, CDR1 LNHNV and CDR2 YYDKDF (reference sequence). CDR3 in amino acids: CATSRDRRGNQPQHF. The CDR3 DNA follows: TGTGCCACCAGCAGAGATCGCAGGGGCAATCAGCCCCAGCATTTT.

The rearrangement joins TRBV2 to TRBJ1-5; the D gene is possibly TRBD1 (5 bases). V lost 2 bases to trimming and J lost 6 bases, with 8 bases between them. The CDR3 sequence is 13 residues long. Germline CDR1 is SNHLY and CDR2 is FYNNEI. The CDR3 region is CASSEQGGQPQHF. The CDR3 DNA reads TGTGCCAGCAGTGAACAGGGTGGTCAGCCCCAGCATTTT.

V gene TRBV24-1 combines with J gene TRBJ2-1, with a tentative D call TRBD1 (6 bases). The germline V gene has CDR1 KGHDR and CDR2 SFDVKD. The V end was cut by 0 bases, the J end by 13 bases, with 9 bases between. This CDR3 spans 12 amino acids. CDR3 amino acids: CATSDLNREQFF. CDR3 DNA: TGTGCCACCAGTGATTTGAACAGGGAACAGTTCTTC.